What follows describes a single T cell receptor (beta chain). The table lists this clone with a few counts. It lacks a known antigen. Base qualities are missing; no much larger clone stands one base away. The data derive from a study of metastatic and nonmetastatic thyroid tumors (dated by TCRdb to 2018 to 2020). Concerning the study at large: Repertoires from peripheral blood and from tumor or nodule tissue samples of malignant and benign thyroid patients were compared.

What the work shows at the level of the full study, not this receptor alone: In both blood and tumor samples, malignant tumors were reported to have significantly higher TCR beta diversity than benign nodules.

The library was built by means of PCR. Instrument used: Illumina HiSeq 4000. The TCR beta-chain CDR3 region of each patient was profiled by high-throughput sequencing. Concerning the study's data processing: The researchers built a classifier to tell apart papillary thyroid cancer patients with distant metastasis, based on CDR3 differences among clinicopathological groups. To measure repertoire diversity the researchers used the Shannon index, while the Morisita-Horn index served to gauge how similar the tumor and blood repertoires were. Using fastp trimming at Q25 and MiXCR clonotype assembly, TCRdb reanalyzed the public sequencing data and kept in-frame beta chains. These V and J calls are TCRdb output, not the study's own analysis. The sample contains about 92,000 clones, 14% to 15% of them found a single time. 3.6% of the sample is in the top ten clones. Before undergoing thyroid surgery, none of the patients had been given any kind of treatment. The study retrospectively analysed patient clinical samples collected from the early 2010s to the late 2010s using T-cell receptor beta sequencing.

V sheds 1 base and J sheds 5 bases, leaving 6 bases between their ends. The CDR3 runs 13 amino acids, cysteine and phenylalanine included. Solely the CDR3 DNA is kept, with 39 bases framed from the first base. CDR1 and CDR2, per the germline V gene (reference sequence), are LNHDA and SQIVND. The sequence came from a female donor with papillary thyroid cancer or a benign thyroid nodule (not recorded which). Some clones in this sample may be carry-over from other donors' samples. The sample consisted of blood. The V and J genes are TRBV19 and TRBJ1-5; TRBD1 is possibly the D segment (5 matching bases). The CDR3 has the sequence CASSIVGDQPQHF. At the DNA level, the sequence is TGTGCCAGTAGTATAGTGGGGGATCAGCCCCAGCATTTT.